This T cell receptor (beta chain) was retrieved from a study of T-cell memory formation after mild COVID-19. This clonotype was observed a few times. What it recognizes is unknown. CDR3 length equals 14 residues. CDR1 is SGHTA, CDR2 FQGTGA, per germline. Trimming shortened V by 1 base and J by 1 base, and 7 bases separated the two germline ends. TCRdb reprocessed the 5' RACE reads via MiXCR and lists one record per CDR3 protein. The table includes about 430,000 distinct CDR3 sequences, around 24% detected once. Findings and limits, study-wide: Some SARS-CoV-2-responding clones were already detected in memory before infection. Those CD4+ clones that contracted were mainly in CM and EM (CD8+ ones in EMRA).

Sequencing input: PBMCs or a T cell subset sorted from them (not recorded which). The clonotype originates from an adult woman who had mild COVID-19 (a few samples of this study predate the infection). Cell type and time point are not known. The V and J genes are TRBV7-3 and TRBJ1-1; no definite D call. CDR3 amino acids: CASSLMAENTEAFF. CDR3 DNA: TGTGCCAGCAGCTTAATGGCGGAGAACACTGAAGCTTTCTTT.